Below, 8 T cell receptor beta chains from the same sample are listed, as sequenced in a study of T cell repertoires in cytomegalovirus infection. These receptors are not linked to any known antigen. TCRdb analysed the reads with MiXCR anew, one entry per CDR3 protein. This sample has 450,000 to 600,000 distinct CDR3 sequences, with 33% found just once. Sequences were derived from cultured PBMCs, sampled from culture after CMV antigen stimulation. These receptors were collected from a human donor in good health (CMV status not recorded). Some clones in this sample may be carry-over from other donors' samples.

This chain uses TRBV5-6 with TRBJ2-7; TRBD1 matches at 8 bases. The CDR3 consists of 14 residues. Trimming at V came to 4 bases and at J to 2 bases, leaving 5 bases not matched to a gene. The germline CDR1 and CDR2 sequences are SGHDT and YYEEEE. The CDR3 DNA reads as TGTGCCAGCAGCACAGGGACAGGCCCCTACGAGCAGTACTTC. This gives the protein CASSTGTGPYEQYF.

The gene calls are TRBV29-1 and TRBJ1-5; 9 bases agree with TRBD1. Per germline, CDR1 SQVTM and CDR2 ANQGSEA. The CDR3 totals 14 residues. V dropped 4 bases and J dropped 4; count of bases not matched to a gene: 5. The CDR3 sequence: CSVAGTGTNQPQHF. In nucleotides, the CDR3 is TGCAGCGTTGCCGGGACAGGGACAAATCAGCCCCAGCATTTT.

The rearrangement uses TRBV5-1 and TRBJ2-3, with D maybe TRBD2 (5 bases). Germline-derived CDR1 and CDR2 are SGHRS and YFSETQ. The CDR3 contains 14 residues. V shed 1 base and J shed 1 base, with 7 bases lying between them. The CDR3 region has the DNA TGCGCCAGCAGCTTGCGTAGCGGCACAGATACGCAGTATTTT. This codes for CASSLRSGTDTQYF.

The chain couples TRBV27 to TRBJ2-1; either TRBD1 or TRBD2 may supply D (6 bases each). Germline V gene data show CDR1 as MNHEY and CDR2 as SMNVEV (reference sequence). CDR3 size: 17 residues. Trimming took off 5 bases at V and 0 bases at J, with 17 bases between the two ends. The DNA for the CDR3 is TGTGCCAGCAGTCCCGGAGGGGGGCCAAGCTCCTACAATGAGCAGTTCTTC. Residues: CASSPGGGPSSYNEQFF.

The chain carries TRBV29-1 and TRBJ2-3; 8 bases align to TRBD2. Trimming took 8 bases from V and 2 from J; bases not matched to a gene: 6. In germline, CDR1 is SQVTM, CDR2 ANQGSEA. The length of the CDR3 is 13 residues. CDR3 loop: CSTIAGNTDTQYF. DNA for the CDR3: TGCAGCACGATAGCGGGGAACACAGATACGCAGTATTTT.

The genes are TRBV7-9 and TRBJ2-7, with D possibly TRBD1 on 5 matching bases. The CDR3 has 13 residues. V was trimmed by 3 bases and J by 5 bases, leaving 11 bases between them. Germline V gene sequence: CDR1 SEHNR, CDR2 FQNEAQ (reference sequence). Here the CDR3 DNA reads TGTGCCAGCAGCTTGGAAGGGGTAAACGAGCAGTACGTC. This translates into CASSLEGVNEQYV.

This clonotype showed up just a few times. The genes are TRBV19 and TRBJ2-3; either TRBD1 or TRBD2 may fit D (5 bases each). Germline assignment: CDR1 LNHDA and CDR2 SQIVND (reference sequence). The CDR3 has 13 amino acids. The V and J ends lost 5 bases and 6 bases respectively, with 12 bases between them. CDR3 DNA sequence: TGTGCCAGTAGTGGGGACCGCGGGGATACGCAGTATTTT. The encoded protein is CASSGDRGDTQYF.

This clonotype occurred a few times. This chain connects TRBV20-1 to TRBJ2-7; 7 bases fit TRBD2. The CDR3 has 13 residues. The germline V gene encodes CDR1 DFQATT and CDR2 SNEGSKA (reference sequence). V shed 5 bases, J shed 3 bases, and the junction held 7 bases outside the gene matches. CDR3 nucleotide sequence: TGCAGTGCTGGGGGGAGGGCCATCTACGAGCAGTACTTC. This codes for CSAGGRAIYEQYF.